The clone carrying this TCR beta chain was seen a few times. Here immunoSEQ multiplex PCR was the method, and the copy in TCRdb shows in-frame clones only, minus some. Of a few hundred thousand clones listed, 75% to 90% are singletons. The data were obtained in a study of blood T cell repertoires in COVID-19. Overall study context: The origin of the acute and convalescent COVID-19 samples was the United States, Italy and Spain.

Trimming removed 5 bases from V and 12 bases from J, with 14 bases in between. There are 12 residues in the CDR3. CDR1 and CDR2 from the germline V gene are SGHAT and FQNNGV. Cohorts were assigned according to the clinical history that participants reported. The chain combines TRBV11-2 with TRBJ2-1, with a tentative D call TRBD2 (6 bases). Sequencing used PBMCs or T cells enriched from blood (not recorded which). This TCR derives from a woman aged 18-29 years who had recovered from COVID-19. This CDR3 is CASSPGTPVQFF. For the CDR3, the DNA is TGTGCCAGCAGCCCCGGGACTCCCGTGCAGTTCTTC.